The following is a T cell receptor (beta chain) sequence with its context. The source of the sample is a study of blood T cell repertoires in COVID-19. Turning to the study itself: There were acute and convalescent COVID-19 samples, and they came from the United States, Italy and Spain.

CDR1 SGHRS and CDR2 YFSETQ come from the germline V gene. CDR3 length equals 18 residues. The ends were cut back, 0 bases at V and 8 bases at J, with 26 bases in the middle. The authors' processing: Estimation of nucleated cell counts was performed using reference gene primer amplification. Clones were read by immunoSEQ multiplex PCR, and TCRdb kept only the in-frame ones, dropping some. The DNA gave D and trimming, while V, J and clone size come from that table. The repertoire holds some 200,000 clones, around 80% seen once, with roughly an eighth in the top ten. The sequencing input was peripheral blood. This receptor was obtained from a human donor in a cohort sampled during active COVID-19. The chain couples TRBV5-1 to TRBJ1-2; D not resolved. The CDR3 spells CASSLVPQGQRELWGYTF. CDR3 nucleotides: TGCGCCAGCAGCTTGGTTCCCCAAGGGCAGAGGGAACTATGGGGCTACACCTTC.